This T cell receptor (beta chain) came from a study of T cell responses to AZD1222 COVID-19 vaccine. Clones were read by immunoSEQ multiplex PCR, and TCRdb kept only the in-frame ones, dropping some. The data hold around 120,000 clones, with around 87% observed a single time. This CDR3 contains 13 residues. V was pared by 3 bases and J by 8 bases, with 13 bases between. Germline V gives CDR1 MNHEY, CDR2 SMNVEV (reference sequence). About this clone: Its antigen is not known.

Study-wide findings and caveats: Regions 160-218 and 743-854 dominated among vaccine-associated CD4 TCRs spanning spike.

The V gene is TRBV27, the J gene TRBJ1-2; the D is unclear. Source: peripheral blood, taken on day 0 of AZD1222 vaccination. The TCR comes from an adult in good health. The CDR3, as DNA: TGTGCCAGCAGTTTGGACCGGTCGATGGGCTACACCTTC. Translated, it gives CASSLDRSMGYTF.